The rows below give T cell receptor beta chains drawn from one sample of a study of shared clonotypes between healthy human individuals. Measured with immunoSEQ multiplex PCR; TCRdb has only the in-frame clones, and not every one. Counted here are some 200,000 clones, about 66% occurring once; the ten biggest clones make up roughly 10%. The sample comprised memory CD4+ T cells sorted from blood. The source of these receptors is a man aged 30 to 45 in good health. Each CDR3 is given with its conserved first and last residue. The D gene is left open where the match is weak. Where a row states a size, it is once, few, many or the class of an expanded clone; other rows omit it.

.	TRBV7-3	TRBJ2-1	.	CASSSATEAAREQFF	TGTGCCAGCAGCTCGGCGACGGAAGCGGCCCGTGAGCAGTTCTTC
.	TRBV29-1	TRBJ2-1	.	CSVPTRHNEQFF	TGCAGCGTTCCTACCCGACACAATGAGCAGTTCTTC
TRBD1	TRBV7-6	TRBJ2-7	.	CASSPGQGTSYEQYF	TGTGCCAGCAGCCCAGGACAGGGCACCTCCTACGAGCAGTACTTC
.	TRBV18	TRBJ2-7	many	CASSPPGFSSYEQYF	TGTGCCAGCTCACCACCAGGGTTCAGCTCCTACGAGCAGTACTTC
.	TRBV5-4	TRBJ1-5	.	CASSLEPNQPQHF	TGTGCCAGCAGCTTGGAGCCCAATCAGCCCCAGCATTTT
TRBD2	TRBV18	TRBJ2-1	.	CASSAGGGRADNEQFF	TGTGCCAGCTCCGCGGGAGGCGGGAGGGCCGACAATGAGCAGTTCTTC
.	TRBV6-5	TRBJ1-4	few	CASSYYSRRQVEKLFF	TGTGCCAGCAGTTACTATTCCAGGCGTCAGGTGGAAAAACTGTTTTTT
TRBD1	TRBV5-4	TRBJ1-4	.	CASSLTGGATNEKLFF	TGTGCCAGCAGCTTGACAGGGGGTGCAACTAATGAAAAACTGTTTTTT
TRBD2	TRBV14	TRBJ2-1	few	CASSQERTWEGHNEQFF	TGTGCCAGCAGCCAAGAGAGAACGTGGGAGGGCCACAATGAGCAGTTCTTC
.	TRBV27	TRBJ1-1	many	CASSLYPPQGNTEAFF	TGTGCCAGCAGTTTATACCCCCCCCAGGGGAACACTGAAGCTTTCTTT
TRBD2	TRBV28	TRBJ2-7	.	CASSSGLAGVHEQYF	TGTGCCAGCAGTTCGGGGCTAGCGGGAGTTCACGAGCAGTACTTC
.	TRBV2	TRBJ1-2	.	CASTITGRVYGYTF	TGTGCCAGCACTATAACCGGGAGGGTTTATGGCTACACCTTC
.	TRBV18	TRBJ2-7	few	CASSPGRAIPYEQYF	TGTGCCAGCTCACCAGGGCGAGCGATCCCCTACGAGCAGTACTTC
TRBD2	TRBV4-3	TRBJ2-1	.	CASSQDSRGYYNEQFF	TGCGCCAGCAGCCAAGATTCGCGGGGGTACTACAATGAGCAGTTCTTC
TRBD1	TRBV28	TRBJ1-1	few	CASSSTTGGTEAFF	TGTGCCAGCAGTTCGACGACAGGGGGCACTGAAGCTTTCTTT
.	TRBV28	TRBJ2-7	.	CASSLQKQTGGYF	TGTGCCAGCAGTTTACAAAAACAGACTGGAGGCTACTTC
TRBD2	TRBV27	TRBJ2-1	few	CASSSQREILFF	TGTGCCAGCAGTTCCCAGCGGGAGATTTTGTTCTTC
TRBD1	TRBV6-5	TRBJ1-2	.	CASSLGQGGNYYGYTF	TGTGCCAGCAGTTTGGGACAGGGCGGAAATTACTATGGCTACACCTTC
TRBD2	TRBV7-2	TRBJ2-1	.	CASSLGRMASGRSEQFF	TGTGCCAGCAGCCTTGGCCGGATGGCTAGCGGGAGAAGTGAGCAGTTCTTC
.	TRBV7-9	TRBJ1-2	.	CASSPLSYYGYTF	TGTGCCAGCAGCCCTTTAAGTTACTATGGCTACACCTTC
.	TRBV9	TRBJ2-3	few	CASAEQPRADTQYF	TGTGCCAGCGCTGAGCAGCCCAGGGCAGATACGCAGTATTTT
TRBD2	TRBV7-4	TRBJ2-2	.	CASSVGLANTGELFF	TGTGCCAGCAGTGTCGGACTAGCGAACACCGGGGAGCTGTTTTTT
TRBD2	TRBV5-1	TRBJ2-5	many	CASSLSAGARETQYF	TGCGCCAGCAGCTTGAGCGCGGGAGCGAGGGAGACCCAGTACTTC
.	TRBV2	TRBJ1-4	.	CASDLTTATNEKLFF	TGTGCCAGCGACCTGACTACTGCAACTAATGAAAAACTGTTTTTT
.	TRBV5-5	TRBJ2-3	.	CASSLWSTDTQYF	TGTGCCAGCAGCCTGTGGAGCACAGATACGCAGTATTTT
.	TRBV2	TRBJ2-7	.	CASSDPLGQATYEQYF	TGTGCCAGCAGTGACCCCCTCGGGCAGGCCACCTACGAGCAGTACTTC
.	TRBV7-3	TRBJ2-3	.	CASLRARDGTDTQYF	TGTGCCAGCCTTAGGGCCAGGGATGGCACAGATACGCAGTATTTT
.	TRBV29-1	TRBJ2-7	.	CSASQGGTNYEQYF	TGCAGCGCGAGTCAGGGGGGCACGAACTACGAGCAGTACTTC
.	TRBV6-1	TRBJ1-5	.	CASSEGGHQNQPQHF	TGTGCCAGCAGTGAAGGGGGACACCAGAATCAGCCCCAGCATTTT